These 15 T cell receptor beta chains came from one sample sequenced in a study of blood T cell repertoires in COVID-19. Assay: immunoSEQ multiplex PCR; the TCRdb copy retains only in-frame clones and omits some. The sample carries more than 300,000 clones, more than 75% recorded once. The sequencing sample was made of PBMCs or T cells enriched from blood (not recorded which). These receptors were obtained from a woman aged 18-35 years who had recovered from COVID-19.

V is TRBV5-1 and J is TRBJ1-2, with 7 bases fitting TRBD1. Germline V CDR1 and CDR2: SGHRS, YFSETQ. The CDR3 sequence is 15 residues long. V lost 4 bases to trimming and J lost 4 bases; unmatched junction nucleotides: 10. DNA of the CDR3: TGCGCCAGCAGCCCCAACGGGGACAGAATCTATGGCTACACCTTC. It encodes CASSPNGDRIYGYTF.

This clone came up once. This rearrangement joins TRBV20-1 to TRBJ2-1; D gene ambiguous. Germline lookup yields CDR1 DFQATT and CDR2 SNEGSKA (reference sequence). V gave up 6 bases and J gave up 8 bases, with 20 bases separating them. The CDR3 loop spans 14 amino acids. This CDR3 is CSASSSFLVYEQFF. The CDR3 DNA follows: TGCAGTGCGAGTTCTAGTTTTCTCGTCTATGAGCAGTTCTTC.

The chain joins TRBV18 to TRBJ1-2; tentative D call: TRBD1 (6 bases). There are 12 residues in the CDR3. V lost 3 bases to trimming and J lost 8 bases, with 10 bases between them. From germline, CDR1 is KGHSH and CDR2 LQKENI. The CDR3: CASSPDRNGYTF. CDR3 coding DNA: TGTGCCAGCTCACCCGACAGGAACGGCTACACCTTC.

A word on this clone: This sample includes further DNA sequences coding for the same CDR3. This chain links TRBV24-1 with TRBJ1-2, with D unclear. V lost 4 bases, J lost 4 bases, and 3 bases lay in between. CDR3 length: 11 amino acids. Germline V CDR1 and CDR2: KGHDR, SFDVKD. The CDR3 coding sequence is TGTGCCACCAGTGACCGCTATGGCTACACCTTC. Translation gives CATSDRYGYTF.

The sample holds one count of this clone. DNA of the CDR3: TGCGCCAGCAGCCTGCAAGATGGGGGACAGGGCACAATGGTGGGGGAGCTGTTTTTT. Protein product: CASSLQDGGQGTMVGELFF. The gene calls are TRBV4-3 and TRBJ2-2; TRBD1 aligns across 9 bases. From germline, CDR1 is LGHNA and CDR2 YSLEER. The CDR3 has 19 residues. The V gene end was trimmed by 4 bases and the J gene end by 8 bases; junction bases not matched to a gene: 20.

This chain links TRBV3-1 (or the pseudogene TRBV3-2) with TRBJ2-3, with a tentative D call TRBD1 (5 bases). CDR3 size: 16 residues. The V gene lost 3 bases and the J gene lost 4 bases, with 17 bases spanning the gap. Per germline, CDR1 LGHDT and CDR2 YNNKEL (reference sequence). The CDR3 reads CASSHRKQKGADTQYF. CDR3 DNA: TGTGCCAGCAGCCACCGAAAGCAAAAAGGGGCAGATACGCAGTATTTT.

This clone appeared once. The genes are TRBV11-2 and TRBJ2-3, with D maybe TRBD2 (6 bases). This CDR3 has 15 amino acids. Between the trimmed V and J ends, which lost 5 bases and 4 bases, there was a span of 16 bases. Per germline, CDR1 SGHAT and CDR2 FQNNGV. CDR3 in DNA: TGTGCCAGCAGCGCCCACAGGAGGGACCCAGATACGCAGTATTTT. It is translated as CASSAHRRDPDTQYF.

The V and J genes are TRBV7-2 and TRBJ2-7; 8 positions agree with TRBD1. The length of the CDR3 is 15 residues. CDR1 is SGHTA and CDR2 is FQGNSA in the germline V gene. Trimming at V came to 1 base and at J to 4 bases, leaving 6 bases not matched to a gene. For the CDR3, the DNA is TGTGCCAGCAGCTTAGTGAGAGACAGGGGATACGAGCAGTACTTC. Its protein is CASSLVRDRGYEQYF.

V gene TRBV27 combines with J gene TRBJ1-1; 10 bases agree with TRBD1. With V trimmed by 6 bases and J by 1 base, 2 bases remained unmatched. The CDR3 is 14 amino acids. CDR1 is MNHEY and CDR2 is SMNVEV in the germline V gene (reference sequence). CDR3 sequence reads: CASSWDRGNTEAFF. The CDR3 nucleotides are TGTGCCAGCAGCTGGGACAGGGGGAACACTGAAGCTTTCTTT.

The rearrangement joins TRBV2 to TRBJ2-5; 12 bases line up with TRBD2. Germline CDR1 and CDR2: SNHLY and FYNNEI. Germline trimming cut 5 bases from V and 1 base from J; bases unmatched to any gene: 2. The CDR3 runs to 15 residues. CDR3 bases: TGTGCCAGCAGTAGACTAGCGGGGGCCCAAGAGACCCAGTACTTC. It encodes CASSRLAGAQETQYF.

This CDR3 reads CASSFQAGPQHF. CDR3 bases: TGTGCCAGCAGTTTCCAGGCGGGCCCCCAGCATTTT. The rearrangement uses TRBV27 and TRBJ1-5; D ambiguous. The CDR3 totals 12 residues. Germline CDR1 is MNHEY and CDR2 is SMNVEV (reference sequence). The V end lost 3 bases, the J end lost 10 bases, and 10 bases lay between the germline ends.

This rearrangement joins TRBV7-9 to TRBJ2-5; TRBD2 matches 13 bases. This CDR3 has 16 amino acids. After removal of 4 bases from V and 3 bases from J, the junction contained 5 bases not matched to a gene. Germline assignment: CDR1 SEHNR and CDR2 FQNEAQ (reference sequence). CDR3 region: CASSSKGLAGKETQYF. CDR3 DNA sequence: TGTGCCAGCAGCTCAAAGGGACTAGCGGGGAAAGAGACCCAGTACTTC.

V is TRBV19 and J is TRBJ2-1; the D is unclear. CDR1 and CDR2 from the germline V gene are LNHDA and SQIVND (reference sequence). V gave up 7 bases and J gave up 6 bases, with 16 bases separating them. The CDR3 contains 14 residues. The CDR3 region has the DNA TGTGCCAGTACCCCATCGGAGCCGCCCAATGAGCAGTTCTTC. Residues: CASTPSEPPNEQFF.

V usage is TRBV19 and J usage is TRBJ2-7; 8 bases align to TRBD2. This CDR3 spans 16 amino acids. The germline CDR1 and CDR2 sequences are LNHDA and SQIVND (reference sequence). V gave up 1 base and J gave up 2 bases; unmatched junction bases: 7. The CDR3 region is CASSIAAGGSTYEQYF. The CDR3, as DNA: TGTGCCAGTAGTATAGCGGCGGGGGGCTCTACCTACGAGCAGTACTTC.

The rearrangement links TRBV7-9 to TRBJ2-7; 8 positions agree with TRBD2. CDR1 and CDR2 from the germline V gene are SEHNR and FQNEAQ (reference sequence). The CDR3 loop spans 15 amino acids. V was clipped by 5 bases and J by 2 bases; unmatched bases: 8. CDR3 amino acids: CASSPIAGPAYEQYF. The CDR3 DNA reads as TGTGCCAGCAGCCCCATAGCGGGGCCCGCCTACGAGCAGTACTTC. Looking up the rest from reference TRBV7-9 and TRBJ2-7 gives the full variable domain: DTGVSQNPRHKITKRGQNVTFRCDPISEHNRLYWYRQTLGQGPEFLTYFQNEAQLEKSRLLSDRFSAERPKGSFSTLEIQRTEQGDSAMYLCASSPIAGPAYEQYFGPGTRLTVT.